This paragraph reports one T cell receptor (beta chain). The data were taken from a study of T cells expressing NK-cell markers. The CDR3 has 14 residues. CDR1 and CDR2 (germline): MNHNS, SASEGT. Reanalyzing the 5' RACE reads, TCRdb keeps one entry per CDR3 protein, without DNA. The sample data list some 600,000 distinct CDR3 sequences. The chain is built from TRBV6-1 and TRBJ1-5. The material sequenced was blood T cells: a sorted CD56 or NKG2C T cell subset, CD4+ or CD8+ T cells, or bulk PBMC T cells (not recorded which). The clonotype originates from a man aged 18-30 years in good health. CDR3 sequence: CASRAEDSNQPQHF.